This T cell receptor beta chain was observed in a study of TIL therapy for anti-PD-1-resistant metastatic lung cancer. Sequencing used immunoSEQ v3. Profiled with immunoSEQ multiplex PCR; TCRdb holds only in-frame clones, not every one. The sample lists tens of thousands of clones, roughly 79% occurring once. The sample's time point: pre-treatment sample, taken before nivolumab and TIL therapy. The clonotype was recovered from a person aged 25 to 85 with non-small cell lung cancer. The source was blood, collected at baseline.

In nucleotides, the CDR3 is TGTGCCAGCAGCCTTCGACAGGGGTTCGGAAACACCATATATTTT. The encoded protein is CASSLRQGFGNTIYF. This chain connects TRBV7-6 to TRBJ1-3; TRBD1 matches at 8 bases. Germline V gene data show CDR1 as SGHVS and CDR2 as FNYEAQ. The CDR3 runs 15 residues. V trimming: 5 bases; J trimming: 4 bases; junction bases outside the gene matches: 7.